These 25 T cell receptor beta chains came from one sample sequenced in a study of cytomegalovirus exposure and HLA in healthy donors. The study ran its PCR with 60 Vbeta and 13 Jbeta primers. Assay used: immunoSEQ multiplex PCR; TCRdb lists only in-frame clones, some missing. The sample shows 120,000 to 150,000 clones, 70% to 85% of them seen only once. The source material was PBMCs. These receptors all stem from a male donor in good health and CMV-seronegative.

The CDR3 DNA is TGTGCCAGCGAAACAGGGTACACTGAAGCTTTCTTT. As protein: CASETGYTEAFF. The rearrangement links TRBV28 to TRBJ1-1; D possibly corresponds to TRBD1 (6 bases). The CDR3 sequence is 12 residues long. V was clipped by 8 bases and J by 3 bases, with 10 bases between them. Germline V CDR1 and CDR2: MDHEN, SYDVKM.

The chain employs TRBV5-1 and TRBJ2-5; possibly TRBD1 for D (6 bases). V lost 4 bases and J 5 bases, leaving 12 bases between the germline ends. CDR3 length equals 13 residues. Germline V gives CDR1 SGHRS, CDR2 YFSETQ. The CDR3 here is CASSNPQGETQYF. The CDR3 nucleotides read TGCGCCAGCAGCAACCCCCAGGGGGAGACCCAGTACTTC.

This clone came up once. The chain joins TRBV5-6 to TRBJ2-7, with D possibly being TRBD1 (6 bases). Looked up from germline, CDR1 is SGHDT and CDR2 is YYEEEE. The CDR3 consists of 11 residues. V lost 3 bases and J lost 7, with 8 bases in between. In nucleotides, the CDR3 is TGTGCCAGCAGCTGGGACAAGGAGCAGTACTTC. Protein product: CASSWDKEQYF.

The chain is built from TRBV7-8 and TRBJ2-5; D remains unclear. The J call may be mistaken, given a closer DNA end match to TRBJ2-7. CDR1 and CDR2 from the germline V gene are SGHVS and FQNEAQ. There are 14 residues in the CDR3. The CDR3 reads CASSLARSSYEQYF. In nucleotides, the CDR3 is TGTGCCAGCAGCTTAGCTCGGTCCTCCTACGAGCAGTACTTC.

As to this clone: Additional DNA sequences in this sample encode the identical CDR3. This sequence joins TRBV2 and TRBJ2-3; D is perhaps TRBD1 (6 bases). From germline, CDR1 is SNHLY and CDR2 FYNNEI. The CDR3 sequence is 14 residues long. V shed 5 bases and J shed 1 base, with 10 bases lying between them. In DNA form, the CDR3 reads TGTGCCAGCAGTCCTAGGACAGGCACAGATACGCAGTATTTT. It is translated as CASSPRTGTDTQYF. The full variable domain, in which reference TRBV2 and TRBJ2-3 provide the parts outside the CDR3, is EPEVTQTPSHQVTQMGQEVILRCVPISNHLYFYWYRQILGQKVEFLVSFYNNEISEKSEIFDDQFSVERPDGSNFTLKIRSTKLEDSAMYFCASSPRTGTDTQYFGPGTRLTVL.

CDR3: CASSIGQGYAGELFF. The CDR3 nucleotides read TGTGCCAGCAGCATCGGACAGGGGTACGCCGGGGAGCTGTTTTTT. This chain connects TRBV7-9 to TRBJ2-2, with 9 bases fitting TRBD1. Trimming removed 5 bases from V and 6 bases from J; junction bases left unmatched: 7. CDR3 length equals 15 residues. Germline CDR1 is SEHNR and CDR2 is FQNEAQ (reference sequence).

The sample holds a few counts of this clone. V is TRBV25-1 and J is TRBJ1-1; no clear D. The CDR3 is made up of 13 amino acids. The germline V gene has CDR1 MGHDK and CDR2 SYGVNS. Trimming pared 8 bases from V and 5 bases from J, leaving 15 bases between. CDR3 sequence reads: CASSLGRLTEAFF. DNA for the CDR3: TGTGCCAGCTCCTTAGGGAGGTTAACTGAAGCTTTCTTT.

The rearrangement links TRBV7-3 to TRBJ2-5; 7 nucleotides match TRBD2. V dropped 2 bases and J dropped 4; count of bases not matched to a gene: 19. Germline V gene lookup returns CDR1 SGHTA and CDR2 FQGTGA. This CDR3 has 19 amino acids. The DNA of the CDR3 is TGTGCCAGCAGCTTAGTCGGGGCGGGAGTAGTTTCCCCAGGAGAGACCCAGTACTTC. Translating it yields CASSLVGAGVVSPGETQYF.

The V and J genes are TRBV14 and TRBJ2-2; D is uncertain. The V and J ends lost 4 bases and 6 bases respectively, with 12 bases between them. The CDR3 has 14 residues. The germline gives CDR1 SGHDN, CDR2 FVKESK. This CDR3 is CASSPNRFSGELFF. The CDR3 bases are TGTGCCAGCAGCCCAAACCGGTTCTCCGGGGAGCTGTTTTTT. Full variable domain (remainder filled in from reference TRBV14 and TRBJ2-2): EAGVTQFPSHSVIEKGQTVTLRCDPISGHDNLYWYRRVMGKEIKFLLHFVKESKQDESGMPNNRFLAERTGGTYSTLKVQPAELEDSGVYFCASSPNRFSGELFFGEGSRLTVL.

The chain joins TRBV7-2 to TRBJ2-1; 9 nucleotides agree with TRBD2. There are 16 residues in the CDR3. The V gene end was trimmed by 0 bases and the J gene end by 4 bases; junction bases not matched to a gene: 4. CDR1 and CDR2 from the germline V gene are SGHTA and FQGNSA. CDR3 DNA sequence: TGTGCCAGCAGCTTAGCGCTAGCGGGATCGTACAATGAGCAGTTCTTC. Translation gives CASSLALAGSYNEQFF.

The CDR3 sequence: CASSFPLTGTNEQFF. The CDR3 DNA sequence: TGCGCCAGCAGCTTCCCTTTGACAGGGACCAATGAGCAGTTCTTC. This chain joins TRBV5-1 and TRBJ2-1; 7 positions agree with TRBD1. V was pared by 2 bases and J by 6 bases, with 8 bases of the junction left unmatched. CDR3 length: 15 residues. Germline assignment: CDR1 SGHRS and CDR2 YFSETQ.

The J gene is TRBJ2-7, the V gene TRBV7-9, with 10 bases lining up with TRBD2. This CDR3 is 15 amino acids long. In germline, CDR1 is SEHNR, CDR2 FQNEAQ (reference sequence). Trimming removed 5 bases from V and 9 bases from J; junction bases left unmatched: 13. Written as DNA, the CDR3 is TGTGCCAGCAGCCTTAGCGGGGGGACGTCAACCGGGCAGTACTTC. Translating gives CASSLSGGTSTGQYF.

This chain uses TRBV15 with TRBJ2-2; weak D call: TRBD1 (6 bases). This CDR3 has 16 amino acids. Germline lookup yields CDR1 LNHNV and CDR2 YYDKDF (reference sequence). Trimming removed 3 bases at V and 3 bases at J, with 14 bases between. CDR3 coding DNA: TGTGCCACCAGCAGGATGAACAGGGCGGACACCGGGGAGCTGTTTTTT. Translation gives CATSRMNRADTGELFF.

V gene TRBV7-6 combines with J gene TRBJ2-7, with TRBD2 matching 8 bases. Germline CDR1 SGHVS, CDR2 FNYEAQ. This CDR3 comprises 13 residues. The trim removed 5 bases at V and 5 bases at J, leaving 5 bases unmatched. CDR3 DNA: TGTGCCAGCAGCCCCGGGGGGGCTAACGAGCAGTACTTC. It translates to CASSPGGANEQYF.

The chain links TRBV11-2 to TRBJ2-6; 13 nucleotides line up with TRBD2. Germline CDR1 and CDR2: SGHAT and FQNNGV. CDR3 length equals 17 residues. V lost 5 bases and J lost 2; bases outside the gene matches: 3. The CDR3 DNA reads as TGTGCCAGCAGCGGACTAGCGGGAGCAGCTGGGGCCAACGTCCTGACTTTC. Translation: CASSGLAGAAGANVLTF.

Written as DNA, the CDR3 is TGTGCCAGCTCAGCTGAACAGGGGCCGCTTTCGGGGGGCTACACCTTC. Protein product: CASSAEQGPLSGGYTF. The V gene is TRBV18, the J gene TRBJ1-2, with 7 nucleotides matching TRBD1. The length of the CDR3 is 16 residues. Trimming cost V 5 bases and J 8 bases; bases outside gene matches: 17. Per germline, CDR1 KGHSH and CDR2 LQKENI. The full variable domain, completed using reference TRBV18 and TRBJ1-2, is NAGVMQNPRHLVRRRGQEARLRCSPMKGHSHVYWYRQLPEEGLKFMVYLQKENIIDESGMPKERFSAEFPKEGPSILRIQQVVRGDSAAYFCASSAEQGPLSGGYTFGSGTRLTVV.

This rearrangement joins TRBV5-6 to TRBJ2-2, with D perhaps matching TRBD1 (5 bases). Germline V gene data show CDR1 as SGHDT and CDR2 as YYEEEE. The CDR3 consists of 13 residues. Trimming shortened V by 4 bases and J by 9 bases, and 13 bases separated the two germline ends. Here the CDR3 reads CASSQGAEWELFF. The CDR3 bases are TGTGCCAGCAGCCAAGGGGCGGAGTGGGAGCTGTTTTTT.

V usage is TRBV25-1 and J usage is TRBJ2-7; a weak D match, TRBD1 (7 bases). The CDR3 totals 15 residues. Germline V CDR1 and CDR2: MGHDK, SYGVNS. Trimming shortened V by 6 bases and J by 2 bases, and 17 bases separated the two germline ends. CDR3 residues: CASRKQTGTPYEQYF. For the CDR3, the DNA is TGTGCCAGCAGAAAGCAGACAGGGACTCCCTACGAGCAGTACTTC.

The chain joins TRBV30 to TRBJ2-1, with TRBD2 matching 7 bases. From germline, CDR1 is GTSNPN and CDR2 SVGIG (reference sequence). V shed 0 bases and J 5 bases; nucleotides not matched to a gene: 7. The CDR3 contains 15 residues. The CDR3 loop is CAWSVRAGANNEQFF. The CDR3 nucleotides are TGTGCCTGGAGTGTACGGGCGGGAGCCAACAATGAGCAGTTCTTC.

The chain uses TRBV7-9 and TRBJ2-1; tentative D call: TRBD2 (5 bases). Germline lookup yields CDR1 SEHNR and CDR2 FQNEAQ (reference sequence). Trimming took off 3 bases at V and 5 bases at J, with 17 bases between the two ends. This CDR3 spans 16 amino acids. CDR3 sequence reads: CASSLVVIGKDNEQFF. CDR3 in DNA: TGTGCCAGCAGCTTGGTAGTAATCGGGAAAGACAATGAGCAGTTCTTC. The whole variable domain, remainder taken from reference TRBV7-9 and TRBJ2-1, is DTGVSQNPRHKITKRGQNVTFRCDPISEHNRLYWYRQTLGQGPEFLTYFQNEAQLEKSRLLSDRFSAERPKGSFSTLEIQRTEQGDSAMYLCASSLVVIGKDNEQFFGPGTRLTVL.

The sample holds one count of this clone. The rearrangement joins TRBV5-6 to TRBJ2-2; D unresolved. CDR3 length: 12 residues. V was trimmed by 4 bases and J by 8 bases, leaving 9 bases between them. Per germline, CDR1 SGHDT and CDR2 YYEEEE. CDR3 sequence reads: CASSPPTGELFF. CDR3 bases: TGTGCCAGCAGCCCCCCCACAGGGGAGCTGTTTTTT. The full variable domain, in which reference TRBV5-6 and TRBJ2-2 provide the parts outside the CDR3, is DAGVTQSPTHLIKTRGQQVTLRCSPKSGHDTVSWYQQALGQGPQFIFQYYEEEERQRGNFPDRFSGHQFPNYSSELNVNALLLGDSALYLCASSPPTGELFFGEGSRLTVL.

CDR3 region: CAWSPRVGHSYNEQFF. The CDR3 DNA reads TGTGCCTGGAGTCCGCGGGTGGGACATTCTTACAATGAGCAGTTCTTC. V usage is TRBV30 and J usage is TRBJ2-1; D may be TRBD1 (6 bases). V shed 2 bases and J shed 4 bases, with 18 bases lying between them. There are 16 residues in the CDR3. Germline CDR1 and CDR2: GTSNPN and SVGIG (reference sequence). Full variable domain (remainder filled in from reference TRBV30 and TRBJ2-1): SQTIHQWPATLVQPVGSPLSLECTVEGTSNPNLYWYRQAAGRGLQLLFYSVGIGQISSEVPQNLSASRPQDRQFILSSKKLLLSDSGFYLCAWSPRVGHSYNEQFFGPGTRLTVL.

The chain employs TRBV27 and TRBJ2-2; weak D call: TRBD1 (6 bases). The CDR3 has 16 residues. The germline V gene has CDR1 MNHEY and CDR2 SMNVEV (reference sequence). Trimming cost V 8 bases and J 6 bases, with 22 bases left between them. For the CDR3, the DNA is TGTGCCAGCCGAACTACACAGGGTTGGGGAGCCGGGGAGCTGTTTTTT. As protein: CASRTTQGWGAGELFF.

This chain connects TRBV6-6 to TRBJ2-4; unclear D gene. V dropped 6 bases and J dropped 5 bases, with 8 bases sitting between them. Per the germline V gene, CDR1 is MNHNY and CDR2 is SVGAGI (reference sequence). The CDR3 extends over 12 amino acids. The CDR3 reads CASSNLENIQYF. DNA for the CDR3: TGTGCCAGCAGCAATCTAGAAAACATTCAGTACTTC.

The chain couples TRBV19 to TRBJ2-3; TRBD2 is a possible D gene (5 bases). CDR1 and CDR2 (germline): LNHDA, SQIVND (reference sequence). This CDR3 spans 15 amino acids. Trimming took off 4 bases at V and 0 bases at J, with 11 bases between the two ends. The CDR3 region is CASSTDYPSTDTQYF. CDR3 sequence (DNA): TGTGCCAGTAGTACCGACTATCCTAGCACAGATACGCAGTATTTT.